Each of the 20 T cell receptor beta chains below was sequenced from the same sample in a study of shared clonotypes between healthy human individuals. Sequenced by immunoSEQ multiplex PCR; TCRdb stores in-frame clones only, minus some. This sample has roughly 2.1 million clones, with more than 85% found just once. Naive CD8 isolation took CD45RO-negative cells positively selected for CCR7 and excluded terminally differentiated effector memory CD45RA+ cells. What was sequenced was naive CD8+ T cells from PBMCs. Receptors originate from a man younger than 35 in good health. Some clones in this sample may be carry-over from other donors' samples.

The CDR3 coding sequence is TGTGCCAGCAGCTTAGTGGACGGCAGGGGGCTGAACACTGAAGCTTTCTTT. Protein product: CASSLVDGRGLNTEAFF. This sequence joins TRBV7-8 and TRBJ1-1; 8 nucleotides align to TRBD1. CDR1 and CDR2 from the germline V gene are SGHVS and FQNEAQ. CDR3 length: 17 residues. V lost 1 base to trimming and J lost 0 bases; unmatched junction nucleotides: 7.

As for this clone: The same CDR3 arises from other DNA sequences in this sample as well. The chain recombines TRBV10-3 with TRBJ1-2; D call uncertain. Looked up from germline, CDR1 is ENHRY and CDR2 is SYGVKD. The CDR3 is made up of 13 amino acids. The V end lost 2 bases, the J end lost 2 bases, and 6 bases lay between the germline ends. CDR3 coding DNA: TGTGCCATCAGTGAGGACTCCAACTATGGCTACACCTTC. Translating gives CAISEDSNYGYTF.

The chain couples TRBV7-3 to TRBJ2-7, with TRBD1 matching over 11 bases. Per germline, CDR1 SGHTA and CDR2 FQGTGA. With V trimmed by 5 bases and J by 4 bases, 1 base remained unmatched. This CDR3 spans 13 amino acids. This CDR3 is CASSGDRGYEQYF. In DNA form, the CDR3 reads TGTGCCAGCAGCGGGGACAGGGGGTACGAGCAGTACTTC.

V usage is TRBV4-2 and J usage is TRBJ1-6; D gene unclear. The CDR3 has 13 residues. Deletions cut 2 bases from V and 6 bases from J, with 5 bases between. CDR1 and CDR2 from the germline V gene are LGHNA and YNFKEQ. CDR3 in DNA: TGTGCCAGCAGCCAAAGTTCTAATTCACCCCTCCACTTT. Translation gives CASSQSSNSPLHF.

CDR3 sequence reads: CASSADDGTSGRTNNEQFF. The CDR3 coding sequence is TGTGCCAGCAGCGCCGACGACGGGACTAGCGGGAGGACTAACAATGAGCAGTTCTTC. The chain couples TRBV9 to TRBJ2-1, with 15 bases lining up with TRBD2. V was clipped by 3 bases and J by 5 bases; unmatched bases: 12. Germline-derived CDR1 and CDR2 are SGDLS and YYNGEE. The CDR3 runs to 19 residues.

The V gene is TRBV28, the J gene TRBJ2-5; D unclear. Germline V gene lookup returns CDR1 MDHEN and CDR2 SYDVKM. Trimming took off 2 bases at V and 3 bases at J, with 10 bases between the two ends. The length of the CDR3 is 14 residues. CDR3 amino acids: CASSLAWMEETQYF. CDR3 DNA: TGTGCCAGCAGTTTAGCTTGGATGGAAGAGACCCAGTACTTC.

The chain couples TRBV27 to TRBJ2-2, with a tentative D call TRBD1 (6 bases). Germline V lookup: CDR1 MNHEY, CDR2 SMNVEV (reference sequence). The CDR3 sequence is 16 residues long. V was cut by 4 bases and J by 3 bases, with 15 bases left in between. CDR3 loop: CASSSPQGTYTGELFF. CDR3 sequence (DNA): TGTGCCAGCAGTTCCCCACAGGGTACATACACCGGGGAGCTGTTTTTT.

The V gene is TRBV9, the J gene TRBJ2-2; 7 bases map to TRBD1. Germline V gene lookup returns CDR1 SGDLS and CDR2 YYNGEE. The CDR3 has 16 residues. V shed 0 bases, J shed 1 base, and the junction held 3 bases outside the gene matches. The CDR3 coding sequence is TGTGCCAGCAGCGTAGGGGACAGTCTGAACACCGGGGAGCTGTTTTTT. Its translation: CASSVGDSLNTGELFF. The full variable domain, completed using reference TRBV9 and TRBJ2-2, is DSGVTQTPKHLITATGQRVTLRCSPRSGDLSVYWYQQSLDQGLQFLIQYYNGEERAKGNILERFSAQQFPDLHSELNLSSLELGDSALYFCASSVGDSLNTGELFFGEGSRLTVL.

This clone was seen a handful of times. V and J are TRBV14 and TRBJ2-1, with D possibly matching TRBD1 (5 bases). Germline CDR1 reads SGHDN; CDR2 reads FVKESK. V lost 0 bases to trimming and J lost 6 bases, with 6 bases between them. The CDR3 is 13 residues long. The CDR3 DNA is TGTGCCAGCAGCCAAGATAGGGGCAATGAGCAGTTCTTC. This sequence encodes CASSQDRGNEQFF.

The genes are TRBV10-2 and TRBJ1-1; D unresolved. The CDR3 contains 11 residues. The V and J ends lost 6 bases and 8 bases respectively, with 10 bases between them. CDR1 and CDR2 from the germline V gene are WSHSY and SAAADI. In DNA form, the CDR3 reads TGCGCCAGCAGACGAGAGGGAGAAGCTTTCTTT. It yields the protein CASRREGEAFF.

J is TRBJ2-6 and V is TRBV5-4; D gene ambiguous. The CDR3 is made up of 15 amino acids. The ends were cut back, 2 bases at V and 0 bases at J, with 6 bases in the middle. Germline lookup yields CDR1 SGHNT and CDR2 YYREEE (reference sequence). CDR3 in amino acids: CASSLLPSGANVLTF. CDR3 in DNA: TGTGCCAGCAGCTTACTCCCCTCTGGGGCCAACGTCCTGACTTTC.

The rearrangement joins TRBV19 to TRBJ2-7; 10 bases map to TRBD1. The CDR3 consists of 15 residues. J lost 3 bases, V lost 3 bases, and 5 bases had no gene match. CDR1 LNHDA and CDR2 SQIVND come from the germline V gene (reference sequence). The CDR3 reads CASSIGTGVFYEQYF. The CDR3 nucleotides read TGTGCCAGTAGTATTGGGACAGGGGTTTTCTACGAGCAGTACTTC.

V is TRBV4-3 and J is TRBJ2-1, with no clear D. Trimming removed 1 base from V and 6 bases from J, with 7 bases in between. Looked up from germline, CDR1 is LGHNA and CDR2 is YSLEER. The CDR3 loop spans 13 amino acids. DNA of the CDR3: TGCGCCAGCAGCCAAGGACACGCCAATGAGCAGTTCTTC. Its protein product is CASSQGHANEQFF.

The chain employs TRBV14 and TRBJ1-2; 7 bases agree with TRBD1. V lost 1 base and J lost 8; bases outside the gene matches: 7. There are 14 residues in the CDR3. Germline values: CDR1 SGHDN, CDR2 FVKESK. The chain's CDR3 is CASSQAATGHGYTF. Here the CDR3 DNA reads TGTGCCAGCAGCCAAGCGGCGACAGGGCACGGCTACACCTTC.

As to this clone: Different DNA sequences within this sample yield the same CDR3. The chain has TRBV7-9 and TRBJ2-5; no clear D. The germline V gene encodes CDR1 SEHNR and CDR2 FQNEAQ (reference sequence). The V and J ends lost 3 bases and 2 bases respectively, with 7 bases between them. CDR3 size: 13 residues. The CDR3 region has the DNA TGTGCCAGCAGCTTCAGCGAACAAGAGACCCAGTACTTC. Its translation is CASSFSEQETQYF.

The V call is TRBV5-4, the J call TRBJ1-1; D not certain. The CDR3 is 20 residues long. V was shortened by 0 bases and J by 0 bases, with 24 bases between the two germline ends. Looked up from germline, CDR1 is SGHNT and CDR2 is YYREEE (reference sequence). The CDR3, as DNA: TGTGCCAGCAGCTTGGCCCCAGTTACTGGGGTATTGAGCATGAACACTGAAGCTTTCTTT. It encodes CASSLAPVTGVLSMNTEAFF.

The chain has TRBV7-7 and TRBJ1-4; 8 bases are shared with TRBD1. This CDR3 has 12 amino acids. Germline CDR1 reads SSHAT; CDR2 reads FNYEAQ (reference sequence). J lost 14 bases, V lost 5 bases, and 7 bases had no gene match. CDR3 residues: CASSDGTGPLFF. The CDR3 bases are TGTGCCAGCAGCGACGGGACAGGCCCCCTGTTTTTT. Variable domain in full (rest from reference TRBV7-7 and TRBJ1-4): GAGVSQSPRYKVTKRGQDVTLRCDPISSHATLYWYQQALGQGPEFLTYFNYEAQPDKSGLPSDRFSAERPEGSISTLTIQRTEQRDSAMYRCASSDGTGPLFFGSGTQLSVL.

Remarks on this clone: The same CDR3 arises from other DNA sequences in this sample as well. CDR3 sequence (DNA): TGCGCCAGCAGCCAAGACCGCCGCTCTGGGGCCAACGTCCTGACTTTC. This sequence encodes CASSQDRRSGANVLTF. The rearrangement uses TRBV4-3 and TRBJ2-6; D call uncertain. Per germline, CDR1 LGHNA and CDR2 YSLEER. CDR3 size: 16 residues. Between the trimmed V and J ends, which lost 0 bases and 0 bases, there was a span of 6 bases.

This clone occurred once. The rearrangement uses TRBV5-4 and TRBJ2-1; D call uncertain. Germline assignment: CDR1 SGHNT and CDR2 YYREEE (reference sequence). This CDR3 comprises 12 residues. Trimming took 2 bases from V and 8 from J, leaving 8 bases between them. The CDR3 spells CASSFVADEQFF. For the CDR3, the DNA is TGTGCCAGCAGCTTTGTGGCCGATGAGCAGTTCTTC.

J is TRBJ2-1 and V is TRBV7-8; TRBD2 agrees at 8 bases. CDR1 SGHVS and CDR2 FQNEAQ come from the germline V gene. The CDR3 runs to 16 residues. After removal of 3 bases from V and 6 bases from J, the junction contained 10 bases not matched to a gene. Written as DNA, the CDR3 is TGTGCCAGCAGCTTCGACACGGGAGGGGGATCCAATGAGCAGTTCTTC. Translating it yields CASSFDTGGGSNEQFF.